These T cell receptor beta chains were read from a single sample in a study of blood T cells in healthy people across ages. TCRdb reprocessed the 5' RACE reads via MiXCR and lists one record per CDR3 protein. The data hold roughly 800,000 distinct CDR3 sequences, with 20% to 30% observed a single time. These data were also filed under a second study, of T cells of mothers and their children.

Sequencing used blood. Every receptor here comes from a boy aged 10-17 years in good health. Each CDR3 is given with its conserved first and last residue. Each record gives: CDR3 DNA, CDR3 protein, clone size, J gene, D gene, V gene. D genes are given only for firm matches. Expanded clones get a size class; other rows say once, few or many, or leave the size out.

cdr3_nt: TGTGCCATCAGTGACACTAGCGGGGGGCAACTAGCCAAAAACATTCAGTACTTC
cdr3_aa: CAISDTSGGQLAKNIQYF
clone_size: few
j_call: TRBJ2-4
d_call: TRBD2
v_call: TRBV10-3

cdr3_nt: TGTGCCAGCAGTCGGGCAGGGGCGGGAGGGCAGTACTTC
cdr3_aa: CASSRAGAGGQYF
clone_size: NA
j_call: TRBJ2-7
d_call: TRBD2
v_call: TRBV27

cdr3_nt: TGTGCCAGCAAGGAGGGAGCCCCCGAGACCCAGTACTTC
cdr3_aa: CASKEGAPETQYF
clone_size: NA
j_call: TRBJ2-5
d_call: NA
v_call: TRBV12-3/TRBV12-4

cdr3_nt: TGCGCCAGCAGCCAAGATCGGGGGGTACGGGAAAAACTGTTTTTT
cdr3_aa: CASSQDRGVREKLFF
clone_size: NA
j_call: TRBJ1-4
d_call: NA
v_call: TRBV4-3

cdr3_nt: TGTGCCAGCAGTCCAGGGGCCGCTACGCAGTATTTT
cdr3_aa: CASSPGAATQYF
clone_size: once
j_call: TRBJ2-3
d_call: NA
v_call: TRBV14

cdr3_nt: TGTGCCAGCAGCTTCCGGTCGGGAGCAGAGACCCAGTACTTC
cdr3_aa: CASSFRSGAETQYF
clone_size: few
j_call: TRBJ2-5
d_call: NA
v_call: TRBV7-9

cdr3_nt: TGTGCCATCAAGGCGGGGGTCACAGATACGCAGTATTTT
cdr3_aa: CAIKAGVTDTQYF
clone_size: NA
j_call: TRBJ2-3
d_call: TRBD2
v_call: TRBV10-3

cdr3_nt: TGTGCCAGCAGTTTAGGGAGGGTTGGCTATGGCTACACCTTC
cdr3_aa: CASSLGRVGYGYTF
clone_size: few
j_call: TRBJ1-2
d_call: NA
v_call: TRBV12-3/TRBV12-4

cdr3_nt: TGTGCCAGCAGCGTAGAGGGGGGACCGGGGGAGACCCAGTACTTC
cdr3_aa: CASSVEGGPGETQYF
clone_size: NA
j_call: TRBJ2-5
d_call: NA
v_call: TRBV9

cdr3_nt: TGTGCCAGCAGTCCCGGGCCCCCAGAGACCCAGTACTTC
cdr3_aa: CASSPGPPETQYF
clone_size: NA
j_call: TRBJ2-5
d_call: NA
v_call: TRBV27

cdr3_nt: TGTGCCAGCAGGGGCCAAGGGGGGTACAATGAGCAGTTCTTC
cdr3_aa: CASRGQGGYNEQFF
clone_size: NA
j_call: TRBJ2-1
d_call: NA
v_call: TRBV2

cdr3_nt: TGCGCCAGCAGCACCAAAAGACTAGCGGCCAACCAAGAGACCCAGTACTTC
cdr3_aa: CASSTKRLAANQETQYF
clone_size: NA
j_call: TRBJ2-5
d_call: TRBD2
v_call: TRBV5-1

cdr3_nt: TGCAGCGTTATAGGCCTCCAAGAGACCCAGTACTTC
cdr3_aa: CSVIGLQETQYF
clone_size: few
j_call: TRBJ2-5
d_call: NA
v_call: TRBV29-1

cdr3_nt: TGTGCTCAGTCAACTAATGAAAAACTGTTTTTT
cdr3_aa: CAQSTNEKLFF
clone_size: NA
j_call: TRBJ1-4
d_call: NA
v_call: TRBV30

cdr3_nt: TGCAGCGTTGAGTCCCCGAACACCGGGGAGCTGTTTTTT
cdr3_aa: CSVESPNTGELFF
clone_size: few
j_call: TRBJ2-2
d_call: NA
v_call: TRBV29-1